This TCR beta chain was sequenced in a study of response to subunit inactivated influenza vaccine. Study observations and caveats: There was a suggestion from the authors that each seasonal influenza vaccination recruits few new T cells.

V lost 5 bases and J lost 5, with 10 bases in between. Germline CDR1 LNHNV, CDR2 YYDKDF (reference sequence). The CDR3 consists of 13 residues. Each CDR3 protein gets one entry after TCRdb re-called the RT-PCR reads with MiXCR. This table has 550,000 to 800,000 distinct CDR3 sequences, more than 11% appearing once. In this sample, this clonotype turned up many times. Its specificity is not known. V gene TRBV15 combines with J gene TRBJ1-5; possibly TRBD1 for D (5 bases). This receptor was taken from a man aged 50-59 years who received an inactivated influenza vaccine. Sequencing used PBMCs from blood, obtained 14 to 15 days before vaccination. This CDR3 reads CATSGGGDQPQHF. The CDR3 bases are TGTGCCACCAGCGGGGGGGGGGATCAGCCCCAGCATTTT.